The 20 T cell receptor beta chains given below trace back to one sample, sequenced in a study of blood T cells in healthy people across ages. A sample-barcoded 5' primer and a J-beta primer mix were used in a second PCR of about 7 to 11 cycles. TCRdb called the 5' RACE reads again in MiXCR, with one record for every CDR3 protein. This sample has about 600,000 distinct CDR3 sequences, with 45% to 55% found just once. Input material: blood. The source of these receptors is a man older than 75 in good health.

This clonotype occurred a few times. The J gene is TRBJ1-4, the V gene TRBV3-1; D is perhaps TRBD1 (6 bases). Germline assignment: CDR1 LGHDT and CDR2 YNNKEL (reference sequence). The V end was cut by 1 base, the J end by 8 bases, with 11 bases between. The CDR3 consists of 14 residues. The CDR3 nucleotides read TGTGCCAGCAGCCAAGGCAGGGGAGGGGAAAAACTGTTTTTT. Protein product: CASSQGRGGEKLFF.

This clonotype was seen just once. V and J are TRBV7-6 and TRBJ2-1; 7 bases are shared with TRBD2. The V gene's germline CDR1 is SGHVS and CDR2 FNYEAQ. The ends lost 5 bases at V and 6 bases at J; junction bases unmatched: 10. The CDR3 sequence is 15 residues long. For the CDR3, the DNA is TGTGCCAGCAGCCCCCGGACTAGAGGGTTCAATGAGCAGTTCTTC. Its protein product is CASSPRTRGFNEQFF.

V usage is TRBV20-1 and J usage is TRBJ1-2; the D is unclear. Looked up from germline, CDR1 is DFQATT and CDR2 is SNEGSKA (reference sequence). The CDR3 is 13 amino acids. V lost 5 bases, J lost 8 bases, and 18 bases lay in between. The CDR3 DNA reads as TGCAGTGCTCCTAAGGTGTTCACCGGCGGCTACACCTTC. It specifies CSAPKVFTGGYTF.

Of note for this clonotype: A single base separates this from a much larger clone, so it may be a read error. The gene calls are TRBV30 and TRBJ2-5; D is possibly TRBD1 (6 bases). The CDR3 has 15 residues. V dropped 4 bases and J dropped 11 bases, with 26 bases sitting between them. Germline V gene lookup returns CDR1 GTSNPN and CDR2 SVGIG (reference sequence). In nucleotides, the CDR3 is TGTGCCTGGAATAGGGGACAAGCTCTTTACAATGAGCAGTACTTC. This sequence encodes CAWNRGQALYNEQYF.

This chain links TRBV20-1 with TRBJ2-5, with 8 bases matching TRBD2. Germline CDR1 reads DFQATT; CDR2 reads SNEGSKA (reference sequence). The CDR3 length is 15 residues. V lost 0 bases and J lost 0; bases outside the gene matches: 3. CDR3 in amino acids: CSARDGGAHQETQYF. CDR3 nucleotides: TGCAGTGCTAGAGACGGGGGGGCACACCAAGAGACCCAGTACTTC.

This clonotype appeared many times. The J gene is TRBJ2-7, the V gene TRBV6-6; 7 bases line up with TRBD1. V shed 9 bases and J 0 bases; nucleotides not matched to a gene: 5. There are 13 residues in the CDR3. Germline values: CDR1 MNHNY, CDR2 SVGAGI (reference sequence). This chain's CDR3 is CASSGQASYEQYF. In DNA form, the CDR3 reads TGTGCCAGTTCAGGACAGGCCTCCTACGAGCAGTACTTC.

This clonotype has a handful of counts. This chain joins TRBV20-1 and TRBJ2-5, with 7 bases that match TRBD2. CDR3 length: 14 amino acids. V gave up 3 bases and J gave up 5 bases; unmatched junction bases: 9. Germline V gene data show CDR1 as DFQATT and CDR2 as SNEGSKA (reference sequence). The CDR3 region is CSARSGGGTETQYF. The CDR3 coding sequence is TGCAGTGCTAGGTCCGGCGGGGGAACTGAGACCCAGTACTTC.

The V and J genes are TRBV6-2 or TRBV6-3 and TRBJ2-2; D gene uncertain. This CDR3 spans 16 amino acids. V was trimmed by 2 bases and J by 5 bases, leaving 15 bases between them. CDR1 and CDR2 (germline): MNHEY, SVGEGT. CDR3 sequence: CASSYQIGFSTGELFF. The CDR3 coding sequence is TGTGCCAGCAGTTACCAAATCGGTTTCTCGACCGGGGAGCTGTTTTTT.

This rearrangement joins TRBV5-4 to TRBJ1-2; D is unclear. The V gene's germline CDR1 is SGHNT and CDR2 YYREEE (reference sequence). V was cut by 3 bases and J by 0 bases, with 9 bases left in between. This CDR3 contains 14 residues. CDR3 region: CASSSGGTNYGYTF. The CDR3 coding sequence is TGTGCCAGCAGCTCGGGAGGAACTAACTATGGCTACACCTTC.

This chain links TRBV29-1 with TRBJ2-7; D unclear. The CDR3 spans 11 residues. V was pared by 3 bases and J by 6 bases, with 9 bases between. Germline V gene sequence: CDR1 SQVTM, CDR2 ANQGSEA. The CDR3 here is CSVEAGSEQYF. The DNA for the CDR3 is TGCAGCGTTGAGGCCGGATCCGAGCAGTACTTC.

This clonotype was found a few times. This chain connects TRBV20-1 to TRBJ1-5; maybe TRBD1 (5 bases). There are 12 residues in the CDR3. Trimming removed 1 base at V and 7 bases at J, with 8 bases between. Germline V gene sequence: CDR1 DFQATT, CDR2 SNEGSKA (reference sequence). The DNA of the CDR3 is TGCAGTGCTAGAGTTCGGGGGCAGCCCCAGCATTTT. Translating it yields CSARVRGQPQHF.

This clonotype was found many times. The chain couples TRBV6-5 to TRBJ2-1; TRBD2 aligns across 12 bases. V shed 5 bases, J shed 7 bases, and the junction held 3 bases outside the gene matches. Looked up from germline, CDR1 is MNHEY and CDR2 is SVGAGI. This CDR3 comprises 14 residues. CDR3 residues: CASSKGLAGNEQFF. DNA of the CDR3: TGTGCCAGCAGTAAAGGACTAGCGGGAAATGAGCAGTTCTTC.

This clonotype was seen a few times. V and J are TRBV12-3 or TRBV12-4 and TRBJ2-7, with 8 bases aligning to TRBD1. V trimming: 6 bases; J trimming: 0 bases; junction bases outside the gene matches: 7. The CDR3 extends over 15 amino acids. This CDR3 reads CASSPTGTGSYEQYF. The CDR3 DNA reads as TGTGCCAGCAGCCCCACCGGGACAGGCTCCTACGAGCAGTACTTC.

This clonotype showed up just a few times. The chain combines TRBV7-9 with TRBJ1-6, with D possibly being TRBD1 (6 bases). V was cut by 5 bases and J by 7 bases, with 12 bases left in between. The CDR3 contains 14 residues. Germline V gene lookup returns CDR1 SEHNR and CDR2 FQNEAQ (reference sequence). The CDR3 reads CASSVDSWNSPLHF. DNA for the CDR3: TGTGCCAGCAGCGTGGACAGTTGGAATTCACCCCTCCACTTT.

This clonotype was counted a few times. J is TRBJ2-3 and V is TRBV4-2; 10 positions match TRBD2. Germline trimming cut 0 bases from V and 0 bases from J; bases unmatched to any gene: 6. Germline values: CDR1 LGHNA, CDR2 YNFKEQ. The length of the CDR3 is 18 residues. The CDR3 region has the DNA TGTGCCAGCAGCCAAGATCCGAGCGGGAGGGTTAGCACAGATACGCAGTATTTT. It codes for CASSQDPSGRVSTDTQYF.

V and J are TRBV7-2 and TRBJ1-6; no clear D. Germline V gene data show CDR1 as SGHTA and CDR2 as FQGNSA. V gave up 2 bases and J gave up 6 bases, with 8 bases separating them. The CDR3 loop spans 14 amino acids. The CDR3 sequence is CASSLPRINSPLHF. CDR3 nucleotides: TGTGCCAGCAGCTTACCTCGAATTAATTCACCCCTCCACTTT.

This sequence joins TRBV29-1 and TRBJ2-3; 8 positions match TRBD2. The CDR3 contains 15 residues. CDR1 and CDR2 (germline): SQVTM, ANQGSEA. V was pared by 3 bases and J by 3 bases, with 8 bases of the junction left unmatched. CDR3 amino acids: CSVENRAGATDTQYF. The CDR3 nucleotides read TGCAGCGTTGAGAACCGAGCGGGAGCTACAGATACGCAGTATTTT.

The chain uses TRBV20-1 and TRBJ2-1, with D perhaps matching TRBD2 (5 bases). The germline V gene has CDR1 DFQATT and CDR2 SNEGSKA (reference sequence). The CDR3 covers 14 residues. Trimming removed 5 bases at V and 2 bases at J, with 13 bases between. The CDR3 region is CSAPGGGPYNEQFF. The DNA for the CDR3 is TGCAGTGCTCCCGGCGGAGGTCCCTACAATGAGCAGTTCTTC.

This clonotype was picked up a small number of times. The chain joins TRBV10-3 to TRBJ1-2; D possibly corresponds to TRBD1 (5 bases). Trimming left V 6 bases short and J 0 bases short, with 14 bases between. CDR1 is ENHRY and CDR2 is SYGVKD in the germline V gene. CDR3 length: 15 residues. For the CDR3, the DNA is TGTGCCATCAGCGACACCGGGACCCCTAACTATGGCTACACCTTC. Residues: CAISDTGTPNYGYTF.

Turning to this clonotype: This may arise from a read error, as a much more abundant clone is one base away. The J gene is TRBJ2-7, the V gene TRBV6-6; D uncertain. CDR1 is MNHNY, CDR2 SVGAGI, per germline (reference sequence). V lost 2 bases and J 3 bases, leaving 5 bases between the germline ends. This CDR3 spans 12 amino acids. The CDR3 spells CASSYAVYEQYF. In DNA, the CDR3 is TGTGCCAGCAGTTACGCCGTCTACGAGCAGTACTTC.